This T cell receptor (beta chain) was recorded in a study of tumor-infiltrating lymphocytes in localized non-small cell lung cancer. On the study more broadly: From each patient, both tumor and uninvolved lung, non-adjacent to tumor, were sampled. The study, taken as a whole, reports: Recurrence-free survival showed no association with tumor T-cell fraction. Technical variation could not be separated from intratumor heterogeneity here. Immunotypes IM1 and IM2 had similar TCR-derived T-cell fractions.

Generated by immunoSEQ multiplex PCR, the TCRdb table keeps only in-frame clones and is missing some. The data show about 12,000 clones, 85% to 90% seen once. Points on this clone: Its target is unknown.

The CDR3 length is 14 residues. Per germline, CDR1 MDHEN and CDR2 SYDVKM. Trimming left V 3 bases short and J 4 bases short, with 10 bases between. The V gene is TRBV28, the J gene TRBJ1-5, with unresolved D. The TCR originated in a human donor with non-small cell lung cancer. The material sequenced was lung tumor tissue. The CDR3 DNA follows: TGTGCCAGCAGTTTTCGAACTAATAATCAGCCCCAGCATTTT. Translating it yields CASSFRTNNQPQHF.